This T cell receptor (beta chain) was identified in a study of response to subunit inactivated influenza vaccine. TCRdb used MiXCR to reprocess the RT-PCR reads, holding one entry per CDR3 protein. The sample lists hundreds of thousands of distinct CDR3 sequences; 12% were seen once. The ends were cut back, 5 bases at V and 3 bases at J, with 8 bases in the middle. CDR1 SGHRS and CDR2 YFSETQ come from the germline V gene. The CDR3 is made up of 12 amino acids. Notes on the study in general: Each seasonal influenza vaccination, the authors suggested, recruits few new T cells.

This clonotype was observed many times. Its antigen is not identified. This specimen consisted of PBMCs from blood, obtained on the day of vaccination. The chain couples TRBV5-1 to TRBJ2-5; no firm D call. The clonotype comes from a man between 50 and 59 years old who received an inactivated influenza vaccine. CDR3 nucleotide sequence: TGCGCCAGCAGTAGTCTAGAAGAGACCCAGTACTTC. Translating gives CASSSLEETQYF.